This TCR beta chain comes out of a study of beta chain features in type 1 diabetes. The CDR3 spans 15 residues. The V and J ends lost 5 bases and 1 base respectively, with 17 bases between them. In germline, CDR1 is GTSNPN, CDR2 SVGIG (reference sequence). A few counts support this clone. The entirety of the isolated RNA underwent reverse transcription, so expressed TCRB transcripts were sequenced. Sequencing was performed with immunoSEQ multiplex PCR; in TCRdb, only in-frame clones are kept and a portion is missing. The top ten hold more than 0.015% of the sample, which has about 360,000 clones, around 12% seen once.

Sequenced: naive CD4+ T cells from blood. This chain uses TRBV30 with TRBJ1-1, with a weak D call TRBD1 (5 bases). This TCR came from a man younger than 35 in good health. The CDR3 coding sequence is TGTGCCTGGGGACGGGGACTAGAGAGGAACACTGAAGCTTTCTTT. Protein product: CAWGRGLERNTEAFF. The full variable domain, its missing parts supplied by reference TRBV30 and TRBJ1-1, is SQTIHQWPATLVQPVGSPLSLECTVEGTSNPNLYWYRQAAGRGLQLLFYSVGIGQISSEVPQNLSASRPQDRQFILSSKKLLLSDSGFYLCAWGRGLERNTEAFFGQGTRLTVV.